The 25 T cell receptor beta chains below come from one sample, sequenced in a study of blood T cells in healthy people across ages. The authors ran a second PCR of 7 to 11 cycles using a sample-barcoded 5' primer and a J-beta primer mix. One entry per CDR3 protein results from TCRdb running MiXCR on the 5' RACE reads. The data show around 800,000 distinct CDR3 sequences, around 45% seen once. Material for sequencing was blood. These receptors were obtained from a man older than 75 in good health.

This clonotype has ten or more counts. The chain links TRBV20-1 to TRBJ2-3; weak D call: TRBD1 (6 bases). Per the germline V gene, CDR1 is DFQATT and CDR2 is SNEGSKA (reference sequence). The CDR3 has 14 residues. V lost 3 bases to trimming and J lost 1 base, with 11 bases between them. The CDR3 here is CSASRDKRTDTQYF. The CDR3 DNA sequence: TGCAGTGCTAGCCGGGACAAACGCACAGATACGCAGTATTTT.

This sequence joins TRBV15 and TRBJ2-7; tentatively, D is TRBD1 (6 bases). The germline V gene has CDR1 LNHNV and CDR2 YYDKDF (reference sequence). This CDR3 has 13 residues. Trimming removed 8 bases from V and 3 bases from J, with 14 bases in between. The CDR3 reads CATSGTGNYEQYF. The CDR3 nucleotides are TGTGCCACCTCCGGTACAGGGAACTACGAGCAGTACTTC.

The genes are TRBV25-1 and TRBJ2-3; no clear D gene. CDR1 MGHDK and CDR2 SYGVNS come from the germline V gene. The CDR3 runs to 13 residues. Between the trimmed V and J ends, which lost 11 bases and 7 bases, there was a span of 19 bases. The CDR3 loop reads CAGVKPSTYTQYF. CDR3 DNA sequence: TGTGCCGGCGTTAAACCCTCGACATATACGCAGTATTTT. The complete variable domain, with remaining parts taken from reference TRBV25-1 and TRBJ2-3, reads EADIYQTPRYLVIGTGKKITLECSQTMGHDKMYWYQQDPGMELHLIHYSYGVNSTEKGDLSSESTVSRIRTEHFPLTLESARPSHTSQYLCAGVKPSTYTQYFGPGTRLTVL.

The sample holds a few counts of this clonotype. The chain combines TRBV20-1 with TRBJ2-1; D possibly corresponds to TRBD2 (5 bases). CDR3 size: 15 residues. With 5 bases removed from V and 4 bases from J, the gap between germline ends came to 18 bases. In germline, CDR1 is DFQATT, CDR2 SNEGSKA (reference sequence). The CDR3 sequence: CSAEPFGVTYNEQFF. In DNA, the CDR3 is TGCAGTGCTGAACCTTTCGGGGTAACATACAATGAGCAGTTCTTC.

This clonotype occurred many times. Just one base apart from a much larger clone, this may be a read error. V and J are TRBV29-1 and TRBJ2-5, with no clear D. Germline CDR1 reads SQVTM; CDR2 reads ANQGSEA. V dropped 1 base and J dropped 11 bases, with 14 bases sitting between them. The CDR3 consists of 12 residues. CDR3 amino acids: CSVEARHNEQYF. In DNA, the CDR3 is TGCAGCGTTGAAGCTAGGCACAATGAGCAGTACTTC.

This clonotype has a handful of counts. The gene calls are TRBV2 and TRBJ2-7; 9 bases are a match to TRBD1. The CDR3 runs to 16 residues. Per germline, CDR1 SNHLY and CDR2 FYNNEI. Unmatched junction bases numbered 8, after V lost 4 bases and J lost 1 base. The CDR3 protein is CASSVSVGQGSYEQYF. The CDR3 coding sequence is TGTGCCAGCAGTGTGTCCGTGGGACAGGGATCCTACGAGCAGTACTTC.

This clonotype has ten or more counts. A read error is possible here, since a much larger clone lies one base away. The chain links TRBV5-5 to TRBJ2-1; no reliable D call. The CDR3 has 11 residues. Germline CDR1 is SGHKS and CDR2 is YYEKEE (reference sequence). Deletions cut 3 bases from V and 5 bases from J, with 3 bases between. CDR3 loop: CASSSDNEQFF. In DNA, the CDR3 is TGTGCCAGCAGCTCAGACAATGAGCAGTTCTTC.

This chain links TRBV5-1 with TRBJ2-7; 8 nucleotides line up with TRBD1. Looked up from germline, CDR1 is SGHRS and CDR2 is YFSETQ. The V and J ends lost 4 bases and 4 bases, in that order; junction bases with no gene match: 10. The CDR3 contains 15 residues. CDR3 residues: CASSRLQGADYEQYF. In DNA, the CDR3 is TGCGCCAGCAGCCGGCTCCAGGGGGCTGATTACGAGCAGTACTTC.

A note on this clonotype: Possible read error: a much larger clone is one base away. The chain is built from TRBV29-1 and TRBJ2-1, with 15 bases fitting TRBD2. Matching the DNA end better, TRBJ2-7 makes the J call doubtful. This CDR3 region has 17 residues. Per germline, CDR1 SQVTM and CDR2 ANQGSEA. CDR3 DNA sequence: TGCAGCGGCTCCGGGACTAGCGGGAGGAGCTCCTACAATGAGCAGTACTTC. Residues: CSGSGTSGRSSYNEQYF.

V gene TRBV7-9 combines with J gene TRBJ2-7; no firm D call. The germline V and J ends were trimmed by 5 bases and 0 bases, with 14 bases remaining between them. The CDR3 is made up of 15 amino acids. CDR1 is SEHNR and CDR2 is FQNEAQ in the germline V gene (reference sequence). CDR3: CASSQGSGVSYEQYF. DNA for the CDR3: TGTGCCAGCAGCCAAGGATCAGGAGTCTCCTACGAGCAGTACTTC.

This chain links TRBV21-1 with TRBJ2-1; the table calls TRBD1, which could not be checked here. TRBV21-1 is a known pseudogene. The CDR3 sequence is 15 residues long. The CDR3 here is CASSKFIRECNEQFF. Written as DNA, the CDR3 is TGTGCCAGCAGCAAATTTATCCGGGAGTGCAATGAGCAGTTCTTC.

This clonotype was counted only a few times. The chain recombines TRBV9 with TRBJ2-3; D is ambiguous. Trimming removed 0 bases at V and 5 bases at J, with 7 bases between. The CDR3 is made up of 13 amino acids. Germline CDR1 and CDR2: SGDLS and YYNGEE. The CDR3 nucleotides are TGTGCCAGCAGCGTAGAAAGCTTAGATACGCAGTATTTT. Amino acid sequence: CASSVESLDTQYF.

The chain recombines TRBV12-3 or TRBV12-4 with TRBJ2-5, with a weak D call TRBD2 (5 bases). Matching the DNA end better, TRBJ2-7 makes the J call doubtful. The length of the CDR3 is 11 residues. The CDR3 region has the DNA TGTGCCAGCACCCTACGGGGCGAGCAGTACTTC. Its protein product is CASTLRGEQYF.

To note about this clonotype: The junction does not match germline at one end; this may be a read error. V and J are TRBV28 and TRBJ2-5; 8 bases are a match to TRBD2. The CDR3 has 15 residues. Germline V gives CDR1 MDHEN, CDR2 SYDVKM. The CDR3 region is CASSFGGRSQETQYF. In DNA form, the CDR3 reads TGTGCCAGCAGTTTCGGCGGGAGGTCGCAAGAGACCCAGTACTTT.

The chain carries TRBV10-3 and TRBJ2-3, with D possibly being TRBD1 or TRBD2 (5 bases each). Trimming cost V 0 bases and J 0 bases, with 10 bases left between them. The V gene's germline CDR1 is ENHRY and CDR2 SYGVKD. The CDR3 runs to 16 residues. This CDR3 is CAISESTGASTDTQYF. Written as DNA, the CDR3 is TGTGCCATCAGTGAGTCGACCGGGGCTAGCACAGATACGCAGTATTTT.

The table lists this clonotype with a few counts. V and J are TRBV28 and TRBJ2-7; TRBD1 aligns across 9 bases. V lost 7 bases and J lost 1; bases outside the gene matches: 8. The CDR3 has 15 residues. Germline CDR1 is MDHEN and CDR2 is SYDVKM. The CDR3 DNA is TGTGCCAGCAAGGTCGGAGACAGGGGGTCCTACGAGCAGTACTTC. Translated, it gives CASKVGDRGSYEQYF. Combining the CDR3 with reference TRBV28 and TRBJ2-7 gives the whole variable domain DVKVTQSSRYLVKRTGEKVFLECVQDMDHENMFWYRQDPGLGLRLIYFSYDVKMKEKGDIPEGYSVSREKKERFSLILESASTNQTSMYLCASKVGDRGSYEQYFGPGTRLTVT.

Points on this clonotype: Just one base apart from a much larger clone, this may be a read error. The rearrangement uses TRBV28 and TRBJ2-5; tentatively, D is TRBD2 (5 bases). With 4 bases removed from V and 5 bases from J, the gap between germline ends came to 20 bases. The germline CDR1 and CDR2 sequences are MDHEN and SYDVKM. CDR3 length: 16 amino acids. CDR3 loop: CASSSPEAEGVETQYF. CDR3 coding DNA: TGTGCCAGCAGTTCCCCTGAGGCAGAGGGCGTGGAGACCCAGTACTTC.

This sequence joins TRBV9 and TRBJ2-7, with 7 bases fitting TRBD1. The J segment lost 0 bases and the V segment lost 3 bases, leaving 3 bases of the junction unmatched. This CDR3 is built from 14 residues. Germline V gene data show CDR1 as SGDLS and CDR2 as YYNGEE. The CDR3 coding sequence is TGTGCCAGCAGCGGCCGGGACAGCTCCTACGAGCAGTACTTC. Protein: CASSGRDSSYEQYF.

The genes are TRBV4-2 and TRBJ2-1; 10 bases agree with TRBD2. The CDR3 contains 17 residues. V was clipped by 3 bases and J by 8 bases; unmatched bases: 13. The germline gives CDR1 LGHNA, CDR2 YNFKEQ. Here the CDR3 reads CASSHITPGTSVDEQFF. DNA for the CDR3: TGTGCCAGCAGCCATATTACCCCCGGGACTAGCGTCGATGAGCAGTTCTTC.

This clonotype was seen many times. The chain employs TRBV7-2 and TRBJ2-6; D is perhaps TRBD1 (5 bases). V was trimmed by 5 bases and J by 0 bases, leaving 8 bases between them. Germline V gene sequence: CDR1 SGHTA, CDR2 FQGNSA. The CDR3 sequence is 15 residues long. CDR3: CASSVDSSGANVLTF. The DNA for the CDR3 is TGTGCCAGCAGCGTCGACAGCTCTGGGGCCAACGTCCTGACTTTC. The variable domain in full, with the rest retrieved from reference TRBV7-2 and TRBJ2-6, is GAGVSQSPSNKVTEKGKDVELRCDPISGHTALYWYRQSLGQGLEFLIYFQGNSAPDKSGLPSDRFSAERTGGSVSTLTIQRTQQEDSAVYLCASSVDSSGANVLTFGAGSRLTVL.

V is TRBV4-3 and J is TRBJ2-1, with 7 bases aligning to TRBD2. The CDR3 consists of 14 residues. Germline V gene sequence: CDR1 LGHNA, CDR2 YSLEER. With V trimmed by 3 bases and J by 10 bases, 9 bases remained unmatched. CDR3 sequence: CASSQASGPYEQFF. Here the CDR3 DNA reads TGCGCCAGCAGCCAGGCTAGCGGACCCTACGAGCAGTTCTTC.

CDR3 residues: CSVEDHRGRETQYF. The CDR3, as DNA: TGCAGCGTTGAAGATCATCGGGGGAGGGAGACCCAGTACTTC. The chain is built from TRBV29-1 and TRBJ2-5; TRBD2 might be the D (6 bases). The CDR3 has 14 residues. Germline CDR1 reads SQVTM; CDR2 reads ANQGSEA. Trimming took 0 bases from V and 5 from J, leaving 13 bases between them.

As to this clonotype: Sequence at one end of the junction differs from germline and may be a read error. The CDR3 nucleotides are TGCAGTGCCAGAGGAGGCGAAGTCCCCTACGAGCAGTACTTC. This encodes CSARGGEVPYEQYF. This rearrangement joins TRBV20-1 to TRBJ2-7, with D possibly being TRBD2 (5 bases). This CDR3 contains 14 residues. Looked up from germline, CDR1 is DFQATT and CDR2 is SNEGSKA (reference sequence).

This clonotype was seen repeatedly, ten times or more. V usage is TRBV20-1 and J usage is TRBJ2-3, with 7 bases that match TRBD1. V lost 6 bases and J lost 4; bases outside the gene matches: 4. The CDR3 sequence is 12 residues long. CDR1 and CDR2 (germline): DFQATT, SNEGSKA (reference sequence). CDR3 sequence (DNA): TGCAGTGCGACAGGGAAGGCAGATACGCAGTATTTT. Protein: CSATGKADTQYF.

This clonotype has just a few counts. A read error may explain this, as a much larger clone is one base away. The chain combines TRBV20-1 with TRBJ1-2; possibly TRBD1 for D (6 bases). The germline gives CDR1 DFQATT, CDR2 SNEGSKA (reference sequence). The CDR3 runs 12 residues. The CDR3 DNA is TGCAGTGCCGCGACGGGGGGGCATGGCTGCACCTTC. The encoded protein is CSAATGGHGCTF.